The 7 T cell receptor beta chains listed next were all sequenced from one sample in a study of cytomegalovirus exposure and HLA in healthy donors. Primers for the PCR totalled 60 Vbeta and 13 Jbeta. The assay was immunoSEQ multiplex PCR, and TCRdb's table has in-frame clones only and misses some. Recorded here are about 60,000 clones; the top ten clones represent about 9.2%. Sample: PBMCs. The source of these receptors is a man aged 50 to 59 in good health and CMV-seropositive.

The chain combines TRBV6-9 with TRBJ2-7; no clear D. The CDR3 extends over 13 amino acids. Trimming took off 3 bases at V and 5 bases at J, with 11 bases between the two ends. Germline CDR1 MNHGY, CDR2 SVAAGI. The CDR3 coding sequence is TGTGCCAGCAGTTACTGGGCCGAGAACGAGCAGTACTTC. This sequence encodes CASSYWAENEQYF.

The CDR3 loop reads CASSQDRADEQYF. The DNA for the CDR3 is TGCGCCAGCAGCCAGGACAGGGCCGACGAGCAGTACTTC. V and J are TRBV4-3 and TRBJ2-7, with TRBD1 identical over 8 bases. The CDR3 consists of 13 residues. CDR1 and CDR2 from the germline V gene are LGHNA and YSLEER. J was trimmed by 5 bases and V by 3 bases; bases with no gene match: 3.

This rearrangement joins TRBV6-5 to TRBJ1-5; tentative D call: TRBD1 (6 bases). V was shortened by 6 bases and J by 1 base, with 10 bases between the two germline ends. The CDR3 consists of 14 residues. Germline loops: CDR1 MNHEY, CDR2 SVGAGI. CDR3 nucleotide sequence: TGTGCCAGCAGGGACCAGGGGAGCAATCAGCCCCAGCATTTT. It encodes CASRDQGSNQPQHF.

V usage is TRBV4-1 and J usage is TRBJ2-2; D gene uncertain. Germline V CDR1 and CDR2: MGHRA, YSYEKL. This CDR3 is built from 14 residues. Trimming took off 1 base at V and 4 bases at J, with 7 bases between the two ends. CDR3 sequence: CASSQGPVTGELFF. The CDR3 bases are TGCGCCAGCAGCCAAGGGCCAGTCACCGGGGAGCTGTTTTTT.

J is TRBJ2-7 and V is TRBV18; 7 nucleotides match TRBD1. Per the germline V gene, CDR1 is KGHSH and CDR2 is LQKENI. The CDR3 runs 16 residues. Trimming removed 1 base from V and 2 bases from J; junction bases left unmatched: 8. CDR3 amino acids: CASSPRPGTAAYEQYF. The DNA of the CDR3 is TGTGCCAGCTCACCACGACCGGGGACAGCCGCCTACGAGCAGTACTTC. The whole variable domain, remainder taken from reference TRBV18 and TRBJ2-7, is NAGVMQNPRHLVRRRGQEARLRCSPMKGHSHVYWYRQLPEEGLKFMVYLQKENIIDESGMPKERFSAEFPKEGPSILRIQQVVRGDSAAYFCASSPRPGTAAYEQYFGPGTRLTVT.

The rearrangement uses TRBV7-2 and TRBJ2-3; TRBD2 matches 11 bases. This CDR3 contains 17 residues. Germline assignment: CDR1 SGHTA and CDR2 FQGNSA. V shed 1 base, J shed 5 bases, and the junction held 8 bases outside the gene matches. CDR3 DNA sequence: TGTGCCAGCAGCTTAGATAGCGGGGGGGCCCAGGTAGATACGCAGTATTTT. The encoded protein is CASSLDSGGAQVDTQYF.

The chain recombines TRBV25-1 with TRBJ2-7; TRBD1 agrees at 7 bases. The ends lost 6 bases at V and 5 bases at J; junction bases unmatched: 4. The CDR3 sequence is 12 residues long. Germline CDR1 and CDR2: MGHDK and SYGVNS. CDR3 DNA: TGTGCCAGCAGCACGGACAGGCACGAGCAGTACTTC. Its translation: CASSTDRHEQYF.